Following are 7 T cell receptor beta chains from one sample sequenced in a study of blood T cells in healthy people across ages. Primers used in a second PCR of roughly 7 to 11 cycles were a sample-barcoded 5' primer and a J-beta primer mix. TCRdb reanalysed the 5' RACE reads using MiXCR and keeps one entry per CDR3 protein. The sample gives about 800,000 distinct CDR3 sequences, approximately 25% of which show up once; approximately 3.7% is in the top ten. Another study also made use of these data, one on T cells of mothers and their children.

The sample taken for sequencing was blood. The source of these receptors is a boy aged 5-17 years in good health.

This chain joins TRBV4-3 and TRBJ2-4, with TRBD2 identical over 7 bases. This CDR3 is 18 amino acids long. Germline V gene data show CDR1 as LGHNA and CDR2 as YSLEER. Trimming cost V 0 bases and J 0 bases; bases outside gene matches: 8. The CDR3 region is CASSQDWVAGLAKNIQYF. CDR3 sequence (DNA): TGCGCCAGCAGCCAAGACTGGGTAGCGGGTCTAGCCAAAAACATTCAGTACTTC.

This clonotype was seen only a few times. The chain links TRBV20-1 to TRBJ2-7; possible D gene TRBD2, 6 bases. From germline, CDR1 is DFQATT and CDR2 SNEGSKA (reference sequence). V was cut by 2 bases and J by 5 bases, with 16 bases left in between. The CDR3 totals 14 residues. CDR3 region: CSARPATSFHEQYF. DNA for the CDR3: TGCAGTGCTAGACCCGCAACTAGCTTCCACGAGCAGTACTTC.

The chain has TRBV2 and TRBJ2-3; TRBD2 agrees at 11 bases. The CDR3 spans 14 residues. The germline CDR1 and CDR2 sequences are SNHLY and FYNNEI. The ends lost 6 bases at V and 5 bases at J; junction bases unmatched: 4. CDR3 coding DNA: TGTGCCAGCAGGACTAGCGGGACCATAGATACGCAGTATTTT. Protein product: CASRTSGTIDTQYF.

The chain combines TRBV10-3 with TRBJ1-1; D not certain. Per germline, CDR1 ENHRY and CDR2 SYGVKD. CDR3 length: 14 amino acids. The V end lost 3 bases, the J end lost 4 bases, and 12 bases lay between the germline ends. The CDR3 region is CAISDPGRVTEAFF. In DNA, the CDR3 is TGTGCCATCAGTGATCCAGGACGGGTCACTGAAGCTTTCTTT.

The CDR3 sequence: CAISERSSGSYEQYF. As DNA, the CDR3 is TGTGCCATCAGTGAGAGGTCTAGCGGGAGCTACGAGCAGTACTTC. J is TRBJ2-7 and V is TRBV10-3; 10 positions agree with TRBD2. The germline V gene encodes CDR1 ENHRY and CDR2 SYGVKD. The V gene end was trimmed by 2 bases and the J gene end by 3 bases; junction bases not matched to a gene: 4. The CDR3 runs to 15 residues.

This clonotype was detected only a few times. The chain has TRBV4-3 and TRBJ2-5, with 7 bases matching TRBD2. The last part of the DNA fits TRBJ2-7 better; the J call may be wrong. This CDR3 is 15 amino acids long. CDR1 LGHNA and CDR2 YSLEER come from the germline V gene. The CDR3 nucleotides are TGCGCCAGCAGCCAAGAGGGGGGGGAAACCTACGAGCAGTACTTC. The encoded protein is CASSQEGGETYEQYF.

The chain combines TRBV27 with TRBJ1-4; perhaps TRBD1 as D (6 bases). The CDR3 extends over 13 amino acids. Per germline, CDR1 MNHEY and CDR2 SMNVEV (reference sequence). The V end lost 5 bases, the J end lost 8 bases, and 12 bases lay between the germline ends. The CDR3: CASSTLQGEKLFF. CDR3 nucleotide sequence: TGTGCCAGCAGTACCCTACAGGGAGAAAAACTGTTTTTT.